Below are 20 T cell receptor beta chains sequenced from a single sample in a study of technical replicates of blood from a handful of donors. Clones were sequenced by immunoSEQ multiplex PCR, and TCRdb holds only the in-frame ones, with some missing. The sample records around 57,000 clones, about 95% being singletons. The sample taken for sequencing was T cells isolated from PBMCs. The receptors originated from a human donor in good health.

The chain combines TRBV5-4 with TRBJ2-7; 8 nucleotides align to TRBD1. CDR3 length: 14 residues. Germline trimming cut 4 bases from V and 5 bases from J; bases unmatched to any gene: 8. In germline, CDR1 is SGHNT, CDR2 YYREEE (reference sequence). This CDR3 reads CASSRGQDFHEQYF. The CDR3 DNA reads TGTGCCAGCAGCAGGGGACAGGATTTTCACGAGCAGTACTTC.

The chain uses TRBV29-1 and TRBJ1-1, with 7 bases aligning to TRBD1. V lost 6 bases and J lost 5; bases outside the gene matches: 3. The CDR3 loop spans 11 amino acids. Germline CDR1 reads SQVTM; CDR2 reads ANQGSEA. The CDR3 nucleotides are TGCAGCGTGACCAGGGGGACTGAAGCTTTCTTT. Its protein is CSVTRGTEAFF. Complete variable domain (other parts from reference TRBV29-1 and TRBJ1-1): SAVISQKPSRDICQRGTSLTIQCQVDSQVTMMFWYRQQPGQSLTLIATANQGSEATYESGFVIDKFPISRPNLTFSTLTVSNMSPEDSSIYLCSVTRGTEAFFGQGTRLTVV.

This clone was picked up one time. The chain recombines TRBV11-2 with TRBJ2-5; D uncertain. The CDR3 consists of 16 residues. The germline V gene has CDR1 SGHAT and CDR2 FQNNGV. The V gene lost 4 bases and the J gene lost 2 bases, with 17 bases spanning the gap. The CDR3, as DNA: TGTGCCAGCAGCTCCCTAGTAGTAGCCTCTCAAGAGACCCAGTACTTC. Its protein product is CASSSLVVASQETQYF.

V is TRBV18 and J is TRBJ2-1; D perhaps matches TRBD2 (6 bases). V dropped 6 bases and J dropped 6 bases, with 15 bases sitting between them. This CDR3 comprises 14 residues. Germline CDR1 KGHSH, CDR2 LQKENI. This chain's CDR3 is CASSYGGASNEQFF. Written as DNA, the CDR3 is TGTGCCAGCTCCTACGGCGGGGCGTCCAATGAGCAGTTCTTC.

The table lists this clone with a count of one. The rearrangement joins TRBV5-1 to TRBJ2-5; TRBD1 agrees at 8 bases. The germline V gene encodes CDR1 SGHRS and CDR2 YFSETQ. The CDR3 runs to 14 residues. V was pared by 4 bases and J by 1 base, with 3 bases of the junction left unmatched. DNA for the CDR3: TGCGCCAGCAGCGAGACAGGGGTCCAAGAGACCCAGTACTTC. Translated: CASSETGVQETQYF.

The V and J genes are TRBV12-5 and TRBJ2-2; possibly TRBD2 for D (6 bases). V was shortened by 0 bases and J by 3 bases, with 11 bases between the two germline ends. Germline assignment: CDR1 LGHNT and CDR2 FRNRAP. The CDR3 has 16 amino acids. The CDR3 loop reads CASGLVLGSDTGELFF. CDR3 DNA: TGTGCTAGTGGTTTGGTACTCGGGAGCGACACCGGGGAGCTGTTTTTT.

This chain uses TRBV7-9 with TRBJ2-2; D perhaps matches TRBD1 (7 bases). Trimming stripped 3 bases from V and 3 bases from J, with 14 bases between. CDR1 and CDR2 from the germline V gene are SEHNR and FQNEAQ (reference sequence). The CDR3 is 16 residues long. The CDR3 DNA sequence: TGTGCCAGCAGCTTCCGGAGGGGGCGGGACACCGGGGAGCTGTTTTTT. Its protein is CASSFRRGRDTGELFF.

The V and J genes are TRBV7-9 and TRBJ2-3; TRBD2 matches at 7 bases. CDR1 is SEHNR and CDR2 is FQNEAQ in the germline V gene (reference sequence). V dropped 5 bases and J dropped 2; count of bases not matched to a gene: 13. The CDR3 consists of 17 residues. Written as DNA, the CDR3 is TGTGCCAGCAGCCCTACTGACAGCGGGGAGTCCACAGATACGCAGTATTTT. This sequence encodes CASSPTDSGESTDTQYF.

The V call is TRBV7-6, the J call TRBJ2-7; 7 nucleotides match TRBD1. Trimming removed 1 base from V and 3 bases from J; junction bases left unmatched: 3. The V gene's germline CDR1 is SGHVS and CDR2 FNYEAQ. The CDR3 consists of 14 residues. In nucleotides, the CDR3 is TGTGCCAGCAGCTTAGAGGGGGCCGACTACGAGCAGTACTTC. Translating it yields CASSLEGADYEQYF.

The chain couples TRBV6-6 to TRBJ2-1, with D maybe TRBD1 (6 bases). The CDR3 contains 15 residues. The germline V gene encodes CDR1 MNHNY and CDR2 SVGAGI (reference sequence). Trimming left V 6 bases short and J 6 bases short, with 18 bases between. CDR3 nucleotides: TGTGCCAGCAGCGAGGGGTGGCAGACAGGCAATGAGCAGTTCTTC. Its translation is CASSEGWQTGNEQFF.

The V call is TRBV5-1, the J call TRBJ2-1, with D uncertain. V shed 2 bases and J shed 0 bases, with 6 bases lying between them. The CDR3 has 14 residues. Germline CDR1 reads SGHRS; CDR2 reads YFSETQ. CDR3 loop: CASSLLSSYNEQFF. The CDR3 DNA sequence: TGCGCCAGCAGCTTATTGAGCTCCTACAATGAGCAGTTCTTC.

The J gene is TRBJ2-3, the V gene TRBV7-9, with 11 bases identical to TRBD2. Germline loops: CDR1 SEHNR, CDR2 FQNEAQ (reference sequence). CDR3 size: 16 residues. V gave up 4 bases and J gave up 0 bases; unmatched junction bases: 3. CDR3 nucleotide sequence: TGTGCCAGCAGCTACCCTAGCGGGGGGAGCACAGATACGCAGTATTTT. It specifies CASSYPSGGSTDTQYF.

This CDR3 is CASSLTPSGTGKYGYTF. DNA of the CDR3: TGTGCCAGCAGCTTAACCCCCTCCGGGACAGGGAAATATGGCTACACCTTC. This chain uses TRBV7-9 with TRBJ1-2; the match to TRBD1 covers 9 bases. CDR3 length: 17 amino acids. Trimming took 2 bases from V and 5 from J; bases not matched to a gene: 12. The V gene's germline CDR1 is SEHNR and CDR2 FQNEAQ (reference sequence). Supplemented by reference TRBV7-9 and TRBJ1-2, the full variable domain reads DTGVSQNPRHKITKRGQNVTFRCDPISEHNRLYWYRQTLGQGPEFLTYFQNEAQLEKSRLLSDRFSAERPKGSFSTLEIQRTEQGDSAMYLCASSLTPSGTGKYGYTFGSGTRLTVV.

The V call is TRBV5-1, the J call TRBJ1-2, with TRBD1 matching over 12 bases. The CDR3 covers 22 residues. The germline V gene has CDR1 SGHRS and CDR2 YFSETQ. The V segment lost 0 bases and the J segment 4 bases; nucleotides outside the gene matches: 22. CDR3 amino acids: CASSLDPWDRGRDSTLAYGYTF. In nucleotides, the CDR3 is TGCGCCAGCAGCTTGGATCCTTGGGACAGGGGGCGCGATTCTACACTCGCCTATGGCTACACCTTC.

The table lists this clone with a count of one. This chain connects TRBV11-2 to TRBJ2-5; D might be TRBD1 (6 bases). This CDR3 has 16 amino acids. Germline CDR1 reads SGHAT; CDR2 reads FQNNGV. The germline V and J ends were trimmed by 0 bases and 5 bases, with 16 bases remaining between them. CDR3 coding DNA: TGTGCCAGCAGCTTAGATTCTTGGGGGCAGGAGGAGACCCAGTACTTC. This encodes CASSLDSWGQEETQYF.

The chain has TRBV9 and TRBJ2-5; 8 positions match TRBD1. CDR3 size: 16 residues. The germline V gene encodes CDR1 SGDLS and CDR2 YYNGEE. J lost 2 bases, V lost 1 base, and 7 bases had no gene match. The DNA of the CDR3 is TGTGCCAGCAGCGTAACGCAGGGGGCGAGGCAAGAGACCCAGTACTTC. It is translated as CASSVTQGARQETQYF. The full variable domain, rest sourced from reference TRBV9 and TRBJ2-5, is DSGVTQTPKHLITATGQRVTLRCSPRSGDLSVYWYQQSLDQGLQFLIQYYNGEERAKGNILERFSAQQFPDLHSELNLSSLELGDSALYFCASSVTQGARQETQYFGPGTRLLVL.

The rearrangement uses TRBV18 and TRBJ1-2; TRBD1 matches at 8 bases. The CDR3 length is 15 residues. The ends lost 2 bases at V and 4 bases at J; junction bases unmatched: 6. Germline assignment: CDR1 KGHSH and CDR2 LQKENI. The CDR3 reads CASSPEDRASYGYTF. CDR3 coding DNA: TGTGCCAGCTCACCAGAGGACAGGGCCTCCTATGGCTACACCTTC.

This clone is a singleton in its sample. The CDR3 loop is CAIRAGGPAGELFF. The CDR3 DNA reads TGTGCCATCAGGGCCGGAGGGCCTGCCGGGGAGCTGTTTTTT. The rearrangement links TRBV10-3 to TRBJ2-2; D perhaps matches TRBD2 (6 bases). The germline gives CDR1 ENHRY, CDR2 SYGVKD. V was pared by 6 bases and J by 6 bases, with 14 bases between. This CDR3 region has 14 residues.

CDR3 DNA: TGCGCCAGCAGCTTGGAGCACAGGGGCCTGACTGAAGCTTTCTTT. Translation: CASSLEHRGLTEAFF. This sequence joins TRBV5-1 and TRBJ1-1, with TRBD1 identical over 7 bases. V trimming: 0 bases; J trimming: 5 bases; junction bases outside the gene matches: 7. Germline V gene sequence: CDR1 SGHRS, CDR2 YFSETQ. This CDR3 has 15 amino acids.

This clone showed up just once. This chain uses TRBV29-1 with TRBJ2-5; 10 bases match TRBD1. This CDR3 is built from 13 residues. V lost 6 bases to trimming and J lost 4 bases; unmatched junction nucleotides: 5. Germline assignment: CDR1 SQVTM and CDR2 ANQGSEA. Written as DNA, the CDR3 is TGCAGCGTCCGACAGGGGGCAGGAGAGACCCAGTACTTC. This encodes CSVRQGAGETQYF.